These T cell receptor beta chains were read from a single sample in a study of radiotherapy plus CTLA-4 blockade in lung cancer. Sequencing used immunoSEQ multiplex PCR; TCRdb keeps in-frame clones, though not all of them. The sample carries tens of thousands of clones, approximately 70% recorded once. This sample comprised peripheral blood, obtained from a patient treated with radiotherapy plus ipilimumab. The receptors come from a human donor with non-small cell lung cancer who had stable disease on radiotherapy plus ipilimumab. Each CDR3 is given with its conserved first and last residue.

cdr3_aa: CASSDRASNQPQHF
v_call: TRBV6-5
j_call: TRBJ1-5

cdr3_aa: CASTLGTSGKAYEQYF
v_call: TRBV19
j_call: TRBJ2-7

cdr3_aa: CASSPTSFSGRRNEQYF
v_call: TRBV19
j_call: TRBJ2-7

cdr3_aa: CASSPPPPSIDNQPQHF
v_call: TRBV28
j_call: TRBJ1-5

cdr3_aa: CASSTLRAGASNEQFF
v_call: TRBV7-8
j_call: TRBJ2-1

cdr3_aa: CASRTSGNTDTQYF
v_call: TRBV6-1
j_call: TRBJ2-3

cdr3_aa: CASSLHGLVYNEQFF
v_call: TRBV7-2
j_call: TRBJ2-1

cdr3_aa: CASSPNTDTQYF
v_call: TRBV18
j_call: TRBJ2-3

cdr3_aa: CASSFRRGVRSGNTIYF
v_call: TRBV11-2
j_call: TRBJ1-3

cdr3_aa: CASSFTTGRDTEAFF
v_call: TRBV27
j_call: TRBJ1-1

cdr3_aa: CASSLTSGSRDTQYF
v_call: TRBV5-1
j_call: TRBJ2-3

cdr3_aa: CASSPSGRANTGELFF
v_call: TRBV7-6
j_call: TRBJ2-2

cdr3_aa: CASSESAADEKLFF
v_call: TRBV2
j_call: TRBJ1-4

cdr3_aa: CASTETGGGQPQHF
v_call: TRBV19
j_call: TRBJ1-5

cdr3_aa: CASSDSQGLWYGYTF
v_call: TRBV6-1
j_call: TRBJ1-2

cdr3_aa: CATSRERNRVSEQYF
v_call: TRBV15
j_call: TRBJ2-7

cdr3_aa: CASSVGALHTYEQYF
v_call: TRBV9
j_call: TRBJ2-7

cdr3_aa: CASSRTAKGEKLFF
v_call: TRBV21-1
j_call: TRBJ1-4

cdr3_aa: CASTVTGGAYGYTF
v_call: TRBV28
j_call: TRBJ1-2

cdr3_aa: CASSGLAGATDTQYF
v_call: TRBV6-1
j_call: TRBJ2-3

cdr3_aa: CATSRDPGGSGNTIYF
v_call: TRBV15
j_call: TRBJ1-3

cdr3_aa: CASSVGTANTEAFF
v_call: TRBV9
j_call: TRBJ1-1

cdr3_aa: CAWSTSGNTEAFF
v_call: TRBV30
j_call: TRBJ1-1

cdr3_aa: CATGVSGQVMRQFF
v_call: TRBV27
j_call: TRBJ2-1

cdr3_aa: CASSQERGTEAFF
v_call: TRBV7-3
j_call: TRBJ1-1

cdr3_aa: CASSLVQGSGTDTQYF
v_call: TRBV5-8
j_call: TRBJ2-3

cdr3_aa: CASSPSVLSYNEQFF
v_call: TRBV6-4
j_call: TRBJ2-1

cdr3_aa: CASSLSGKGEQYF
v_call: TRBV27
j_call: TRBJ2-7

cdr3_aa: CASSINNHARRLAGDAESSYEQYF
v_call: TRBV7-3
j_call: TRBJ2-7

cdr3_aa: CASKKGTSVNTGELFF
v_call: TRBV19
j_call: TRBJ2-2

cdr3_aa: CASSLSIGLAGGPEQFF
v_call: TRBV27
j_call: TRBJ2-1

cdr3_aa: CASSPEAKTYEQYF
v_call: TRBV18
j_call: TRBJ2-7

cdr3_aa: CASSLLQGTEKLFF
v_call: TRBV5-5
j_call: TRBJ1-4

cdr3_aa: CASSPFRGDPTYNEQFF
v_call: TRBV5-6
j_call: TRBJ2-1

cdr3_aa: CASSLGGLAGAETQYF
v_call: TRBV5-4
j_call: TRBJ2-5

cdr3_aa: CASGRTGGGNEQYF
v_call: TRBV28
j_call: TRBJ2-7

cdr3_aa: CASSRGLPWYTGELFF
v_call: TRBV27
j_call: TRBJ2-2

cdr3_aa: CASSLTTGNTIYF
v_call: TRBV7-3
j_call: TRBJ1-3

cdr3_aa: CASSYSRDPSYEQYF
v_call: TRBV6-5
j_call: TRBJ2-7

cdr3_aa: CASSEGQGVLAEAFF
v_call: TRBV2
j_call: TRBJ1-1

cdr3_aa: CASSFFSRETQYF
v_call: TRBV7-2
j_call: TRBJ2-5

cdr3_aa: CASSQGYSYEQYF
v_call: TRBV4-2
j_call: TRBJ2-7

cdr3_aa: CASSPPYRKGNEQFF
v_call: TRBV7-9
j_call: TRBJ2-1

cdr3_aa: CARRRLSGGAGELFF
v_call: TRBV5-3
j_call: TRBJ2-2

cdr3_aa: CASSSLAGGTYNEQFF
v_call: TRBV27
j_call: TRBJ2-1

cdr3_aa: CASSESGTVRSHEQFF
v_call: TRBV25-1
j_call: TRBJ2-1

cdr3_aa: CASSWGLAGGRTGELFF
v_call: TRBV7-9
j_call: TRBJ2-2

cdr3_aa: CASSITDTQYF
v_call: TRBV19
j_call: TRBJ2-3

cdr3_aa: CASSQEGGSLGNTIYF
v_call: TRBV4-2
j_call: TRBJ1-3

cdr3_aa: CASSLAADSNEQFF
v_call: TRBV5-1
j_call: TRBJ2-1

cdr3_aa: CASSPISRAKGGTPYEQYF
v_call: TRBV11-2
j_call: TRBJ2-7

cdr3_aa: CASSPRTKGEQFF
v_call: TRBV14
j_call: TRBJ2-1

cdr3_aa: CASSMGLAGGDEQFF
v_call: TRBV19
j_call: TRBJ2-1

cdr3_aa: CASSRQGAQVYNEQFF
v_call: TRBV7-3
j_call: TRBJ2-1

cdr3_aa: CASSLAGTGGYEQYF
v_call: TRBV6-5
j_call: TRBJ2-7

cdr3_aa: CASSQRVTGLGGYTF
v_call: TRBV14
j_call: TRBJ1-2